Below, 20 T cell receptor beta chains from the same sample are listed, as sequenced in a study of technical replicates of blood from four donors. Generated by immunoSEQ multiplex PCR, the TCRdb table keeps only in-frame clones and is missing some. The sample consists of approximately 80,000 clones, about 88% of them appearing once. The sequencing input was T cells isolated from PBMCs. The origin of the receptors is a human donor in good health.

The rearrangement links TRBV11-3 to TRBJ2-3; maybe TRBD1 (6 bases). The germline V gene encodes CDR1 SGHNT and CDR2 YENEEA. The CDR3 spans 15 residues. The V and J ends lost 5 bases and 2 bases respectively, with 14 bases between them. The CDR3 DNA follows: TGTGCCAGCAGCCCCAACGGACAGAACACAGATACGCAGTATTTT. Translation gives CASSPNGQNTDTQYF.

V and J are TRBV6-7 and TRBJ1-1; D is perhaps TRBD1 (6 bases). TRBV6-7 is sorted into the ORF group, with uncertain function. The V gene lost 4 bases and the J gene lost 4 bases, with 19 bases spanning the gap. The CDR3 contains 16 residues. The CDR3 sequence is CASSSPMTGGVTEAFF. For the CDR3, the DNA is TGTGCCAGCAGTTCCCCTATGACAGGAGGAGTCACTGAAGCTTTCTTT.

The chain recombines TRBV4-3 with TRBJ2-7, with 8 nucleotides matching TRBD1. The length of the CDR3 is 14 residues. Germline values: CDR1 LGHNA, CDR2 YSLEER. The V and J ends lost 1 base and 2 bases, in that order; junction bases with no gene match: 1. Here the CDR3 DNA reads TGCGCCAGCAGCCAAGGCAGGGGGCCCTACGAGCAGTACTTC. As protein: CASSQGRGPYEQYF.

The chain links TRBV9 to TRBJ2-3; weak D call: TRBD2 (5 bases). In germline, CDR1 is SGDLS, CDR2 YYNGEE. V was cut by 2 bases and J by 2 bases, with 18 bases left in between. This CDR3 contains 17 residues. This CDR3 reads CASSVLSGTAYTDTQYF. The CDR3, as DNA: TGTGCCAGCAGCGTCCTAAGCGGCACAGCATACACAGATACGCAGTATTTT.

The chain has TRBV2 and TRBJ1-1; D is unclear. CDR1 is SNHLY and CDR2 is FYNNEI in the germline V gene. CDR3 length: 13 amino acids. V lost 2 bases, J lost 3 bases, and 7 bases lay in between. CDR3 sequence: CASSEWRDTEAFF. For the CDR3, the DNA is TGTGCCAGCAGTGAATGGAGGGACACTGAAGCTTTCTTT.

The CDR3 nucleotides read TGTGCCAGCAGCTTAAGGCTAGCGGGATTTGGGGCAGAAGAGACCCAGTACTTC. This encodes CASSLRLAGFGAEETQYF. The chain is built from TRBV13 and TRBJ2-5; TRBD2 agrees at 9 bases. Germline loops: CDR1 PRHDT, CDR2 FYEKMQ (reference sequence). This CDR3 is 18 amino acids long. V was clipped by 2 bases and J by 3 bases; unmatched bases: 13.

V gene TRBV28 combines with J gene TRBJ2-1, with D hard to call. The germline V gene has CDR1 MDHEN and CDR2 SYDVKM. The CDR3 consists of 14 residues. Trimming left V 6 bases short and J 4 bases short, with 13 bases between. CDR3 DNA sequence: TGTGCCAGCAGCCGGGTCCTACAATACAATGAGCAGTTCTTC. Its protein is CASSRVLQYNEQFF.

The chain carries TRBV5-4 and TRBJ1-2, with D tentatively TRBD1 (5 bases). Trimming pared 6 bases from V and 3 bases from J, leaving 27 bases between. Germline V CDR1 and CDR2: SGHNT, YYREEE (reference sequence). The CDR3 length is 18 residues. CDR3 coding DNA: TGTGCCAGCACCTCAAACCCTCCCTGGGGGGGAAGGGACTATGGCTACACCTTC. It translates to CASTSNPPWGGRDYGYTF.

The chain is built from TRBV30 and TRBJ2-7, with TRBD1 matching over 7 bases. Trimming at V came to 8 bases and at J to 3 bases, leaving 7 bases not matched to a gene. This CDR3 comprises 12 residues. Germline CDR1 is GTSNPN and CDR2 is SVGIG (reference sequence). Here the CDR3 DNA reads TGTGCCCACTCGACAGGGATCTACGAGCAGTACTTC. This translates into CAHSTGIYEQYF.

In this sample, this clone turned up a few times. This rearrangement joins TRBV6-5 to TRBJ2-1; D perhaps matches TRBD2 (5 bases). This CDR3 comprises 14 residues. V shed 7 bases and J shed 3 bases, with 13 bases lying between them. Germline V CDR1 and CDR2: MNHEY, SVGAGI. The CDR3 here is CASILREGYNEQFF. In nucleotides, the CDR3 is TGTGCCAGCATTCTGAGGGAAGGCTACAATGAGCAGTTCTTC.

The genes are TRBV28 and TRBJ2-2; 11 bases align to TRBD2. Germline V CDR1 and CDR2: MDHEN, SYDVKM. CDR3 length equals 16 residues. Germline trimming cut 5 bases from V and 5 bases from J; bases unmatched to any gene: 7. CDR3 sequence reads: CASSVLLAGVTGELFF. CDR3 DNA: TGTGCCAGCAGTGTATTACTAGCGGGAGTTACCGGGGAGCTGTTTTTT.

CDR3 DNA: TGTGCCAGTACCCTAACGAGTGCAACAGATACGCAGTATTTT. It encodes CASTLTSATDTQYF. The chain joins TRBV19 to TRBJ2-3, with D hard to call. Germline CDR1 LNHDA, CDR2 SQIVND (reference sequence). There are 14 residues in the CDR3. The V gene lost 7 bases and the J gene lost 3 bases, with 14 bases spanning the gap.

This chain connects TRBV6-5 to TRBJ2-1, with 8 bases fitting TRBD2. The V segment lost 5 bases and the J segment 10 bases; nucleotides outside the gene matches: 4. This CDR3 is built from 12 residues. Germline CDR1 is MNHEY and CDR2 is SVGAGI. Written as DNA, the CDR3 is TGTGCCAGCAGTCGCGGGGGGCGGGAGCAGTTCTTC. Its protein is CASSRGGREQFF.

The chain uses TRBV10-3 and TRBJ1-4, with D unresolved. The CDR3 sequence is 12 residues long. CDR1 and CDR2 (germline): ENHRY, SYGVKD. V dropped 4 bases and J dropped 6 bases, with 6 bases sitting between them. The CDR3 sequence: CAISGGDEKLFF. The CDR3 coding sequence is TGTGCCATCAGTGGGGGAGATGAAAAACTGTTTTTT.

The rearrangement joins TRBV2 to TRBJ1-1; D is uncertain. CDR3 size: 10 residues. Germline CDR1 SNHLY, CDR2 FYNNEI. Trimming left V 8 bases short and J 8 bases short, with 9 bases between. This chain's CDR3 is CASVNIEAFF. DNA of the CDR3: TGTGCCAGCGTCAACATAGAAGCTTTCTTT.

The gene calls are TRBV2 and TRBJ2-2, with TRBD1 identical over 9 bases. V dropped 6 bases and J dropped 6; count of bases not matched to a gene: 8. The CDR3 length is 15 residues. Germline CDR1 and CDR2: SNHLY and FYNNEI. CDR3 DNA: TGTGCCAGCAGCCTTACCTGGACAGGGGCCGGGGAGCTGTTTTTT. Amino acid sequence: CASSLTWTGAGELFF.

The rearrangement uses TRBV6-5 and TRBJ1-2; the D gene is possibly TRBD1 (6 bases). The germline V and J ends were trimmed by 6 bases and 3 bases, with 11 bases remaining between them. CDR3 length: 13 amino acids. CDR1 is MNHEY and CDR2 is SVGAGI in the germline V gene. CDR3: CASSRQVYYGYTF. The CDR3 region has the DNA TGTGCCAGCAGCCGACAGGTGTACTATGGCTACACCTTC.

CDR3 sequence reads: CASSLDDWEFGTASYEQYF. In DNA, the CDR3 is TGCGCCAGCAGCTTGGATGATTGGGAGTTCGGGACAGCCTCCTACGAGCAGTACTTC. The chain links TRBV5-1 to TRBJ2-7, with TRBD1 matching over 7 bases. The CDR3 has 19 residues. Germline CDR1 reads SGHRS; CDR2 reads YFSETQ. The junction had 15 bases not matched to a gene; V was cut back by 0 bases and J by 0 bases.

This clone is a singleton in its sample. The chain recombines TRBV10-2 with TRBJ2-5; 8 bases fit TRBD2. Per the germline V gene, CDR1 is WSHSY and CDR2 is SAAADI. With 7 bases clipped from V and 4 bases from J, the junction kept 11 bases outside the gene matches. The CDR3 spans 15 residues. Here the CDR3 reads CASTWGAGEGETQYF. Here the CDR3 DNA reads TGCGCCAGCACCTGGGGAGCGGGAGAGGGAGAGACCCAGTACTTC.

V gene TRBV19 combines with J gene TRBJ2-2, with unresolved D. Trimming pared 6 bases from V and 3 bases from J, leaving 8 bases between. Germline V gene sequence: CDR1 LNHDA, CDR2 SQIVND (reference sequence). The CDR3 has 13 residues. CDR3 in DNA: TGTGCCAGTAGCCTTCAGTACACCGGGGAGCTGTTTTTT. Protein product: CASSLQYTGELFF.